The 26 T cell receptor beta chains below all came from one sample that was sequenced in a study of regulatory T cells in long-lasting Graves disease (dated by TCRdb to about 2021). Interpreted using the paper, the time point label stands for: newly diagnosed GD, antithyroid drugs for less than 3 months. For both TCR sequencing and RNA sequencing, RNA was extracted from PBMCs using TRIzol. The library was generated by multiplex PCR. For sequencing, an Illumina HiSeq 4000 was employed. iRepertoire HTBI primers and Arm-PCR amplification of CDR3 regions were used to construct TCR beta libraries. The public reads were run again by TCRdb, first through fastp at Q25 and then through MiXCR, and only productive beta chains were kept. CDR3 protein duplicates are merged, each entry listing the most common genes and DNA. This sample gives about 470,000 distinct CDR3 sequences in total; around 14% of them show up just once. The top ten clonotypes cover 16% of the sample.

This sample was also put to use in a study of T cells in Graves' hyperthyroidism and ophthalmopathy.

The input for sequencing was peripheral blood mononuclear cells (PBMCs), taken at new diagnosis, from a patient treated with antithyroid drugs. Receptor source: a woman in her thirties with Graves disease. Donor details come from another sample of the same person, matched by shared clones.

The sample holds many counts of this clonotype. The CDR3 reads CASSEVSPRAEKLFF. For the CDR3, the DNA is TGTGCCAGCAGTGAGGTTTCACCTCGGGCTGAAAAACTGTTTTTT. V is TRBV2 and J is TRBJ1-4; no clear D. CDR1 and CDR2 (germline): SNHLY, FYNNEI. The CDR3 contains 15 residues. V dropped 3 bases and J dropped 7 bases, with 15 bases sitting between them.

This clonotype appeared many times. The chain uses TRBV20-1 and TRBJ2-1, with D tentatively TRBD2 (6 bases). The ends were cut back, 3 bases at V and 0 bases at J, with 9 bases in the middle. CDR1 is DFQATT and CDR2 is SNEGSKA in the germline V gene (reference sequence). This CDR3 spans 14 amino acids. CDR3 DNA sequence: TGCAGTGCTAGTTTGGGGGGCTCCTACAATGAGCAGTTCTTC. Amino acid sequence: CSASLGGSYNEQFF.

The chain links TRBV4-2 to TRBJ1-1, with 8 bases lining up with TRBD1. Trimming took 2 bases from V and 6 from J; bases not matched to a gene: 8. The CDR3 is made up of 15 amino acids. The germline V gene encodes CDR1 LGHNA and CDR2 YNFKEQ. The CDR3 sequence is CASSQHDRGIAEAFF. The CDR3 DNA follows: TGTGCCAGCAGCCAACATGACAGGGGTATCGCTGAAGCTTTCTTT.

The V call is TRBV9, the J call TRBJ2-3; the D is unclear. Germline V gene sequence: CDR1 SGDLS, CDR2 YYNGEE. V lost 0 bases and J lost 6, with 8 bases in between. The CDR3 consists of 13 residues. The CDR3 sequence is CASSVEVWDTQYF. CDR3 DNA sequence: TGTGCCAGCAGCGTAGAGGTTTGGGATACGCAGTATTTT.

CDR3 residues: CASIRTPLNTGELFF. In nucleotides, the CDR3 is TGTGCCAGTATCCGGACTCCCTTAAACACCGGGGAGCTGTTTTTT. The chain carries TRBV19 and TRBJ2-2; D is possibly TRBD2 (5 bases). Trimming shortened V by 7 bases and J by 2 bases, and 14 bases separated the two germline ends. Per germline, CDR1 LNHDA and CDR2 SQIVND (reference sequence). This CDR3 is 15 amino acids long.

This clonotype was recorded many times. The chain couples TRBV11-3 to TRBJ2-7, with 7 bases fitting TRBD2. CDR3 length: 16 residues. With 5 bases clipped from V and 3 bases from J, the junction kept 13 bases outside the gene matches. Germline values: CDR1 SGHNT, CDR2 YENEEA. CDR3 in DNA: TGTGCCAGCAGCCCCCGGGGGGAGCGGGACCTCTACGAGCAGTACTTC. It is translated as CASSPRGERDLYEQYF.

This clonotype was recorded at least ten times. The gene calls are TRBV3-1 and TRBJ1-2; the D is unclear. The CDR3 contains 13 residues. V lost 0 bases to trimming and J lost 5 bases, with 7 bases between them. Germline CDR1 LGHDT, CDR2 YNNKEL (reference sequence). The CDR3 reads CASSQDNRYGYTF. In DNA form, the CDR3 reads TGTGCCAGCAGCCAAGATAATAGGTATGGCTACACCTTC.

V gene TRBV4-1 combines with J gene TRBJ2-7; 8 nucleotides align to TRBD1. The CDR3 is 14 amino acids. The ends lost 4 bases at V and 6 bases at J; junction bases unmatched: 8. From germline, CDR1 is MGHRA and CDR2 YSYEKL. The CDR3 DNA sequence: TGCGCCAGCAGCCGACCGGGACAGGTTGCCGAGCAGTACTTC. Translation: CASSRPGQVAEQYF.

This CDR3 is CASSVGLARNEQFF. The CDR3 DNA reads TGTGCCAGCAGCGTAGGTCTAGCACGCAATGAGCAGTTCTTC. V is TRBV9 and J is TRBJ2-1, with TRBD2 as a possible D gene (5 bases). CDR3 length: 14 amino acids. V was shortened by 0 bases and J by 6 bases, with 10 bases between the two germline ends. Looked up from germline, CDR1 is SGDLS and CDR2 is YYNGEE.

This clonotype was detected ten times or more. The chain recombines TRBV28 with TRBJ2-2; D call uncertain. The germline V gene encodes CDR1 MDHEN and CDR2 SYDVKM. V was cut by 5 bases and J by 0 bases, with 16 bases left in between. The length of the CDR3 is 17 residues. The CDR3 protein is CASSLPWAGTNTGELFF. In nucleotides, the CDR3 is TGTGCCAGCAGTCTCCCTTGGGCAGGAACGAACACCGGGGAGCTGTTTTTT.

V is TRBV5-1 and J is TRBJ2-2; tentatively, D is TRBD2 (6 bases). Deletions cut 6 bases from V and 4 bases from J, with 13 bases between. The CDR3 runs to 14 residues. The germline V gene encodes CDR1 SGHRS and CDR2 YFSETQ. CDR3 in DNA: TGCGCCAGCATGGAGGGATGGTCCACCGGGGAGCTGTTTTTT. Protein product: CASMEGWSTGELFF.

A word on this clonotype: A far larger clone is off by one base, so a read error is likely. This chain joins TRBV28 and TRBJ2-7, with a tentative D call TRBD1 (5 bases). Germline V lookup: CDR1 MDHEN, CDR2 SYDVKM. The CDR3 loop spans 12 amino acids. Here the CDR3 DNA reads TGTGCCAGCTCACGACAGTCCTACGAGCAGCACTTC. Its translation: CASSRQSYEQHF.

To note about this clonotype: With only one base between it and a far larger clone, this is likely a read error. The J gene is TRBJ2-1, the V gene TRBV12-3 or TRBV12-4; 7 bases fit TRBD2. The J call could be wrong; TRBJ2-5 is a better fit for the DNA end. There are 14 residues in the CDR3. The CDR3 DNA follows: TGTGCCAGCAGTTTCCGCGGGAGTGGGGAGGCCCAGTACTTC. Protein product: CASSFRGSGEAQYF.

This clonotype was observed a handful of times. The chain employs TRBV19 and TRBJ2-1; TRBD2 matches at 7 bases. This CDR3 region has 17 residues. V lost 1 base to trimming and J lost 9 bases; unmatched junction nucleotides: 15. CDR1 and CDR2 (germline): LNHDA, SQIVND (reference sequence). CDR3 nucleotides: TGTGCCAGTAGTATAGTCGGGACTACCGACCCTACATCTGAGCAGTTCTTC. Protein product: CASSIVGTTDPTSEQFF.

The chain combines TRBV6-1 with TRBJ1-2, with TRBD1 as a possible D gene (5 bases). Germline V gene lookup returns CDR1 MNHNS and CDR2 SASEGT. The CDR3 sequence is 14 residues long. The V end lost 7 bases, the J end lost 3 bases, and 15 bases lay between the germline ends. CDR3 coding DNA: TGTGCCAGCAACCGTAGGGGTCCTGACTATGGCTACACCTTC. This translates into CASNRRGPDYGYTF.

This clonotype occurred many times. The V call is TRBV29-1, the J call TRBJ1-1, with 7 bases aligning to TRBD1. CDR1 is SQVTM and CDR2 is ANQGSEA in the germline V gene. With V trimmed by 3 bases and J by 7 bases, 8 bases remained unmatched. This CDR3 has 13 amino acids. The CDR3: CSVEQTGLGEAFF. The CDR3 DNA sequence: TGCAGCGTTGAGCAGACAGGGCTGGGTGAAGCTTTCTTT.

The rearrangement uses TRBV28 and TRBJ2-7, with 7 bases fitting TRBD1. This CDR3 is 14 amino acids long. Germline assignment: CDR1 MDHEN and CDR2 SYDVKM. With 6 bases clipped from V and 2 bases from J, the junction kept 7 bases outside the gene matches. The CDR3 DNA follows: TGTGCCAGCAGCAAAGACGGGACAGCCTACGAGCAGTACTTC. Protein sequence: CASSKDGTAYEQYF.

At least ten counts were recorded for this clonotype. Here the CDR3 DNA reads TGTGCCATCAGCCTGACAGGCGGTGAAGCTTTCTTT. It specifies CAISLTGGEAFF. The chain is built from TRBV10-3 and TRBJ1-1; a weak D match, TRBD1 (6 bases). The CDR3 has 12 amino acids. Trimming cost V 6 bases and J 7 bases, with 12 bases left between them. The germline CDR1 and CDR2 sequences are ENHRY and SYGVKD.

Only a few counts were recorded for this clonotype. A read error is possible here, since a much larger clone lies one base away. This chain links TRBV12-3 or TRBV12-4 with TRBJ2-5; possible D gene TRBD2, 6 bases. The CDR3 has 14 amino acids. V shed 8 bases and J shed 6 bases, with 19 bases lying between them. Written as DNA, the CDR3 is TGTGCCAGCCTCCCCCGCCGGGGGTCCAAGACCCAGTACTTC. Its protein is CASLPRRGSKTQYF.

Ten or more counts support this clonotype. This chain links TRBV7-9 with TRBJ1-2, with D possibly being TRBD1 (6 bases). CDR1 and CDR2 from the germline V gene are SEHNR and FQNEAQ (reference sequence). Trimming removed 4 bases from V and 7 bases from J, with 13 bases in between. This CDR3 has 13 residues. CDR3 loop: CASSWAGDAGYTF. CDR3 nucleotide sequence: TGTGCCAGCAGCTGGGCAGGGGACGCTGGCTACACCTTC.

This clonotype was picked up many times. This chain connects TRBV27 to TRBJ2-3, with D unclear. Trimming stripped 3 bases from V and 6 bases from J, with 13 bases between. Germline V lookup: CDR1 MNHEY, CDR2 SMNVEV (reference sequence). This CDR3 comprises 14 residues. DNA for the CDR3: TGTGCCAGCAGTTTCGGCTCCGCGCGGGATACGCAGTATTTT. Its protein is CASSFGSARDTQYF.

This clonotype was seen many times. This chain uses TRBV29-1 with TRBJ1-1; D uncertain. The CDR3 consists of 11 residues. Trimming left V 3 bases short and J 6 bases short, with 8 bases between. In germline, CDR1 is SQVTM, CDR2 ANQGSEA. CDR3: CSVERAAEAFF. The CDR3 bases are TGCAGCGTTGAGCGGGCAGCTGAAGCTTTCTTT.

To note about this clonotype: One base away lies a much larger clone, so this may be a sequencing read error. J is TRBJ1-2 and V is TRBV28; D might be TRBD1 (5 bases). Trimming stripped 8 bases from V and 6 bases from J, with 13 bases between. Germline CDR1 MDHEN, CDR2 SYDVKM. CDR3 length equals 12 residues. The CDR3 spells CASQAGVHGYTF. The CDR3 coding sequence is TGTGCCAGCCAGGCGGGGGTCCATGGCTACACCTTC.

This clonotype was seen repeatedly, ten times or more. The genes are TRBV19 and TRBJ2-2; 7 positions match TRBD1. V lost 3 bases to trimming and J lost 0 bases; unmatched junction nucleotides: 10. The CDR3 is made up of 18 amino acids. CDR1 and CDR2 (germline): LNHDA, SQIVND (reference sequence). DNA for the CDR3: TGTGCCAGTAGTATGGAGGACAGGTTTTCTCCGAACACCGGGGAGCTGTTTTTT. Translated, it gives CASSMEDRFSPNTGELFF.

This clonotype was recorded a few times. V and J are TRBV9 and TRBJ1-1; 7 nucleotides align to TRBD1. Germline V gene data show CDR1 as SGDLS and CDR2 as YYNGEE. The trim removed 3 bases at V and 8 bases at J, leaving 7 bases unmatched. The CDR3 covers 13 residues. The CDR3 loop reads CASSEGDSGEAFF. CDR3 DNA: TGTGCCAGCAGCGAGGGGGACAGTGGCGAAGCTTTCTTT.

Points on this clonotype: Being one base from a much bigger clone, this may be a read error. The CDR3: CASSSGVPSSYNEQYF. The CDR3 nucleotides are TGTGCCAGCAGCTCAGGGGTTCCCAGCTCCTACAATGAGCAGTACTTC. The chain links TRBV11-1 to TRBJ2-7; weak D call: TRBD1 (6 bases). The CDR3 totals 16 residues. Looked up from germline, CDR1 is SGHAT and CDR2 is FQDESV (reference sequence). The germline V and J ends were trimmed by 4 bases and 7 bases, with 23 bases remaining between them.